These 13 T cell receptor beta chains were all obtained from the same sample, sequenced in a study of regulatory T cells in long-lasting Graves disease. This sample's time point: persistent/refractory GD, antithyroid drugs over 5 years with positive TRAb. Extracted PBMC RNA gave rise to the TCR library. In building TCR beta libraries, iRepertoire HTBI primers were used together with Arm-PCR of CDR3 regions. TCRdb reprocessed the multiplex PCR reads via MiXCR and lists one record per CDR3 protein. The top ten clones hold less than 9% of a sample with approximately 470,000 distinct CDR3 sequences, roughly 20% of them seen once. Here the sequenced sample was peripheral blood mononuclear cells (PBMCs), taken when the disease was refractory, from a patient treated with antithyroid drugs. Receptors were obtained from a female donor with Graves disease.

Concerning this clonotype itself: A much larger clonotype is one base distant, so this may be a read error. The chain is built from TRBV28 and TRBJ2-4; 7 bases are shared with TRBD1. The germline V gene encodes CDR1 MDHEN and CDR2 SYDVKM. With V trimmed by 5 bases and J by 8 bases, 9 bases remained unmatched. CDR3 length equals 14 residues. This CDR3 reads CASSPWDSQDIQYF. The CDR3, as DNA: TGTGCCAGCAGTCCCTGGGACAGCCAAGACATTCAGTACTTC.

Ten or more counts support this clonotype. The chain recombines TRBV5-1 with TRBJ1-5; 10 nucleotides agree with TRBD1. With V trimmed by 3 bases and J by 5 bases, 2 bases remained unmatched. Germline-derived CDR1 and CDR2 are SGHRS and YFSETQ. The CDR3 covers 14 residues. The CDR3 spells CASSYGQGDQPQHF. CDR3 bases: TGCGCCAGCAGCTACGGACAGGGGGATCAGCCCCAGCATTTT.

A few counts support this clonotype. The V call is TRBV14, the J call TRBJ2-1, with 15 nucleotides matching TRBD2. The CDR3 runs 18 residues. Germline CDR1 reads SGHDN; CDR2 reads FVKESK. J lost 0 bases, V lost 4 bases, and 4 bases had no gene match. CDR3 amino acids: CASSRGLAGGSSYNEQFF. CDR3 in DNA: TGTGCCAGCAGCCGCGGACTAGCGGGAGGGAGCTCCTACAATGAGCAGTTCTTC.

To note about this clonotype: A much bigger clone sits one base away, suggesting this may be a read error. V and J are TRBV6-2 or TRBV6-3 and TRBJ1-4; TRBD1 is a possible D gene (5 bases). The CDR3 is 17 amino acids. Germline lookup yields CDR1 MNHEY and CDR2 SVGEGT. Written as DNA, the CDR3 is TGTGCCAGCAGTTCTATCCATCCGGGACTGACTAATGGAAAACTGTTTTTT. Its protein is CASSSIHPGLTNGKLFF.

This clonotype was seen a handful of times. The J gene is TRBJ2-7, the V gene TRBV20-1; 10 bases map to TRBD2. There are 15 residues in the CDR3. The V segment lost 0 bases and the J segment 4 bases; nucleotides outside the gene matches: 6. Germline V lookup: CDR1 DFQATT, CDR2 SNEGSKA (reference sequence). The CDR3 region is CSARDLGLADYEQYF. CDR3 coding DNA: TGCAGTGCTAGAGATCTAGGACTAGCGGATTACGAGCAGTACTTC.

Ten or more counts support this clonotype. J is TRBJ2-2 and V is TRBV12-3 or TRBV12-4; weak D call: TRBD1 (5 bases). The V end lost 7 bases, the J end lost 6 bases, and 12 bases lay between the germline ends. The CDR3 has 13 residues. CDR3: CASTTRESGELFF. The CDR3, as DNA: TGTGCCAGCACCACCAGGGAATCCGGGGAGCTGTTTTTT.

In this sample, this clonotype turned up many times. CDR3 sequence reads: CATSRRTAYNSPLHF. The CDR3 nucleotides read TGTGCCACCAGCAGGAGGACAGCCTATAATTCACCCCTCCACTTT. The genes are TRBV15 and TRBJ1-6, with TRBD1 as a possible D gene (6 bases). There are 15 residues in the CDR3. Trimming stripped 3 bases from V and 2 bases from J, with 8 bases between. Per the germline V gene, CDR1 is LNHNV and CDR2 is YYDKDF (reference sequence).

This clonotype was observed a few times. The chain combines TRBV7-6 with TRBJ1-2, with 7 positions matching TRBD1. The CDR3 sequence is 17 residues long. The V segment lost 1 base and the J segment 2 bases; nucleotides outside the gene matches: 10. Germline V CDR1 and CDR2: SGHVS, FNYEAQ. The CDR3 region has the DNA TGTGCCAGCAGCTTAGGACAGGGAAGTTGGGGGAACTATGGCTACACCTTC. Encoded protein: CASSLGQGSWGNYGYTF.

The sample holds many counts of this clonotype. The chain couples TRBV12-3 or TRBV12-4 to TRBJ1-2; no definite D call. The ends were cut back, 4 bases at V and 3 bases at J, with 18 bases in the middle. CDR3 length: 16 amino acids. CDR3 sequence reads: CASSWVASSPDYGYTF. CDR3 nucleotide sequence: TGTGCCAGCAGTTGGGTGGCTTCCTCCCCGGACTATGGCTACACCTTC.

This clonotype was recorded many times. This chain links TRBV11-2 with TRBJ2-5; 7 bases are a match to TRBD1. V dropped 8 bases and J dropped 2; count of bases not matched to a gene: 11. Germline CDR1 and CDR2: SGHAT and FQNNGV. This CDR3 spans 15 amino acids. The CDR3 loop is CASGQTGPLQETQYF. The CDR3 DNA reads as TGTGCCAGCGGACAGACAGGGCCCCTTCAAGAGACCCAGTACTTC.

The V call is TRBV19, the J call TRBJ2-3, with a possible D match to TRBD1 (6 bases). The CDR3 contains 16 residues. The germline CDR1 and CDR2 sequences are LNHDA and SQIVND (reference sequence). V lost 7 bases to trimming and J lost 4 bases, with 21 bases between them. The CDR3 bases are TGTGCCAGTACCTCGATGTCCACAGGGTTTGCAGATACGCAGTATTTT. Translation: CASTSMSTGFADTQYF.

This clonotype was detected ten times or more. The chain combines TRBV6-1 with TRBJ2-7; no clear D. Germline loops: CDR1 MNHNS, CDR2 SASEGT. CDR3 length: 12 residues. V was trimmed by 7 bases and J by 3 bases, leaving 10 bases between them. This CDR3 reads CASNGVNYEQYF. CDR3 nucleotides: TGTGCCAGCAATGGAGTAAACTACGAGCAGTACTTC.

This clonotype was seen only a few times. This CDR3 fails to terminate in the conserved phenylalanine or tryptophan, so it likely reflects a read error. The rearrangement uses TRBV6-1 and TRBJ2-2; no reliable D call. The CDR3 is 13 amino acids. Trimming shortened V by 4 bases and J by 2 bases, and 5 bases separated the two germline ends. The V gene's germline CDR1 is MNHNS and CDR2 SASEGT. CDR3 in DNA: TGTGCCAGCAGTGTTCGAAACACCGGGGAGCTGTTTTCT. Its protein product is CASSVRNTGELFS.